This T cell receptor beta chain was identified in a study of memory CD4+ T cells and cytomegalovirus serostatus. General study results and limits: 67 of 164 known CMV-associated TCRbeta sequences appeared in CD4+ memory.

On this clone: Its specificity is not known.

J lost 0 bases, V lost 6 bases, and 8 bases had no gene match. The CDR3 extends over 15 amino acids. Germline CDR1 reads MNHEY; CDR2 reads SVGAGI. Authors' analysis steps: Out-of-frame sequences were removed, leaving 2 million to 2.5 million distinct TCRbeta sequences. Profiled with immunoSEQ multiplex PCR; TCRdb holds only in-frame clones, not every one. V and J calls and clone size are given by that table; D and trimming were obtained from the DNA. In the table there are just under 60,000 clones, roughly 77% of which are singletons. The sort gate was single viable CD3+CD4+CD8-CD45RO+ cells for memory CD4+ T cells.

The rearrangement joins TRBV6-5 to TRBJ2-7; TRBD1 matches 7 bases. The TCR sequence derives from an adult in good health and CMV-seronegative. Input material: memory CD4+ T cells from blood. CDR3: CASSAGTDNSYEQYF. The CDR3 coding sequence is TGTGCCAGCAGCGCCGGGACAGACAACTCCTACGAGCAGTACTTC.